One sample yielded the 29 T cell receptor beta chains listed below, sequenced in a study of blood T cell repertoires in COVID-19. TCRdb's table, derived via immunoSEQ multiplex PCR, lists solely in-frame clones and lacks some. The data contain over 110,000 clones, more than 65% of them seen just once; the ten biggest clones take up about a tenth. Source material: peripheral blood. The receptor source for this set is a man aged 55 to 70 with active or convalescent COVID-19.

This clone has more than one count but fewer than ten. The chain employs TRBV29-1 and TRBJ2-7; 7 bases map to TRBD1. The ends lost 4 bases at V and 5 bases at J; junction bases unmatched: 5. Per the germline V gene, CDR1 is SQVTM and CDR2 is ANQGSEA. This CDR3 region has 12 residues. The CDR3 sequence is CSVGMTGNEQYF. CDR3 sequence (DNA): TGCAGCGTTGGCATGACAGGGAACGAGCAGTACTTC.

The rearrangement joins TRBV7-2 to TRBJ2-3; 7 nucleotides agree with TRBD2. Germline-derived CDR1 and CDR2 are SGHTA and FQGNSA. The CDR3 is made up of 15 amino acids. V lost 3 bases and J lost 4; bases outside the gene matches: 7. Written as DNA, the CDR3 is TGTGCCAGCAGCTTTGCGGGAGAGGGGTCAGATACGCAGTATTTT. Translating gives CASSFAGEGSDTQYF.

This chain links TRBV4-2 with TRBJ1-2; the D is unclear. V shed 6 bases and J shed 8 bases, with 22 bases lying between them. The CDR3 sequence is 15 residues long. Per germline, CDR1 LGHNA and CDR2 YNFKEQ. This chain's CDR3 is CASSLEAQEVFGYTF. CDR3 nucleotide sequence: TGTGCCAGCAGTCTCGAGGCCCAGGAGGTTTTCGGCTACACCTTC.

The J gene is TRBJ2-7, the V gene TRBV6-5, with TRBD2 matching over 7 bases. With V trimmed by 6 bases and J by 7 bases, 9 bases remained unmatched. The length of the CDR3 is 13 residues. Per the germline V gene, CDR1 is MNHEY and CDR2 is SVGAGI. Here the CDR3 reads CASSPGLVQEQYV. CDR3 in DNA: TGTGCCAGCAGCCCCGGACTAGTTCAAGAGCAGTACGTC.

This sequence joins TRBV11-2 and TRBJ2-5, with a weak D call TRBD2 (6 bases). V lost 1 base and J lost 4, with 10 bases in between. This CDR3 contains 14 residues. Germline V gene lookup returns CDR1 SGHAT and CDR2 FQNNGV. CDR3 amino acids: CASSLVPEGETQYF. Written as DNA, the CDR3 is TGTGCCAGCAGCTTAGTCCCGGAGGGAGAGACCCAGTACTTC.

This chain connects TRBV19 to TRBJ1-5; 8 bases match TRBD1. Germline values: CDR1 LNHDA, CDR2 SQIVND (reference sequence). The CDR3 spans 14 residues. V shed 6 bases and J 3 bases; nucleotides not matched to a gene: 4. The DNA of the CDR3 is TGTGCCAGTAGGACGACAGGGGCCAATCAGCCCCAGCATTTT. This codes for CASRTTGANQPQHF.

Written as DNA, the CDR3 is TGTGCCAGTAGGCCCGGGACAGGGAATGAAAAACTGTTTTTT. This gives the protein CASRPGTGNEKLFF. This chain uses TRBV19 with TRBJ1-4; 9 bases line up with TRBD1. CDR3 length: 14 residues. Germline assignment: CDR1 LNHDA and CDR2 SQIVND (reference sequence). J was trimmed by 5 bases and V by 6 bases; bases with no gene match: 4.

In nucleotides, the CDR3 is TGTGCCAGCAGTCCAGGGAGGTCAGAAGCTTTCTTT. Its translation is CASSPGRSEAFF. This rearrangement joins TRBV12-3 or TRBV12-4 to TRBJ1-1; perhaps TRBD1 as D (5 bases). There are 12 residues in the CDR3. Trimming pared 5 bases from V and 8 bases from J, leaving 12 bases between.

The chain has TRBV14 and TRBJ2-1, with 10 bases fitting TRBD1. The CDR3 covers 16 residues. Looked up from germline, CDR1 is SGHDN and CDR2 is FVKESK. V lost 0 bases and J lost 7; bases outside the gene matches: 6. The CDR3 region has the DNA TGTGCCAGCAGCCAAGATTTACGGACAGGGGGTAATGAGCAGTTCTTC. Translating gives CASSQDLRTGGNEQFF.

This clone came up once. V is TRBV19 and J is TRBJ1-5; D is uncertain. Trimming removed 3 bases from V and 0 bases from J, with 9 bases in between. The CDR3 spans 15 residues. The germline CDR1 and CDR2 sequences are LNHDA and SQIVND (reference sequence). The CDR3 reads CASSISGSSNQPQHF. The CDR3 DNA is TGTGCCAGTAGTATTTCTGGGAGTAGCAATCAGCCCCAGCATTTT.

The chain links TRBV5-4 to TRBJ1-2, with TRBD1 matching over 7 bases. CDR3 size: 15 residues. V lost 4 bases and J lost 4; bases outside the gene matches: 10. Germline CDR1 is SGHNT and CDR2 is YYREEE (reference sequence). CDR3 amino acids: CASSQRQGGGYGYTF. Written as DNA, the CDR3 is TGTGCCAGCAGCCAGAGACAGGGCGGAGGCTATGGCTACACCTTC.

The chain recombines TRBV10-3 with TRBJ2-5; 8 positions agree with TRBD1. The CDR3 is 13 residues long. With 10 bases clipped from V and 4 bases from J, the junction kept 8 bases outside the gene matches. In germline, CDR1 is ENHRY, CDR2 SYGVKD. CDR3 residues: CATGQGEGETQYF. CDR3 nucleotides: TGTGCCACCGGACAGGGAGAAGGAGAGACCCAGTACTTC.

V is TRBV5-6 and J is TRBJ1-1; D might be TRBD1 (6 bases). V was cut by 2 bases and J by 0 bases, with 14 bases left in between. Germline V lookup: CDR1 SGHDT, CDR2 YYEEEE. The CDR3 consists of 16 residues. CDR3 loop: CASSLLQGKVNTEAFF. DNA for the CDR3: TGTGCCAGCAGCTTACTCCAGGGGAAGGTGAACACTGAAGCTTTCTTT.

This clone was observed a single time. The rearrangement joins TRBV25-1 to TRBJ2-3; 7 bases are shared with TRBD1. The CDR3 runs 18 residues. The J segment lost 4 bases and the V segment lost 6 bases, leaving 19 bases of the junction unmatched. Germline V gene sequence: CDR1 MGHDK, CDR2 SYGVNS. This chain's CDR3 is CASRPKRGQIIGADTQYF. The CDR3 DNA reads as TGTGCCAGCAGACCCAAAAGGGGACAGATAATAGGGGCAGATACGCAGTATTTT.

The chain is built from TRBV4-3 and TRBJ1-4; 7 bases are shared with TRBD1. J gave up 7 bases and V 3 bases, and 8 bases lay outside the gene matches. The CDR3 runs 15 residues. Germline V lookup: CDR1 LGHNA, CDR2 YSLEER. CDR3 sequence reads: CASSQDSGQSEKLFF. The CDR3 DNA sequence: TGCGCCAGCAGCCAGGATTCGGGACAGTCTGAAAAACTGTTTTTT.

This clone was counted a single time. The genes are TRBV2 and TRBJ1-2; the match to TRBD1 covers 9 bases. Germline V gene lookup returns CDR1 SNHLY and CDR2 FYNNEI. V shed 10 bases and J 5 bases; nucleotides not matched to a gene: 8. This CDR3 region has 13 residues. The CDR3 DNA reads TGTGCCAAGACCCGGGGACAGGGTTATGGCTACACCTTC. Amino acid sequence: CAKTRGQGYGYTF.

The rearrangement links TRBV2 to TRBJ1-2, with D unclear. Trimming left V 5 bases short and J 2 bases short, with 9 bases between. Germline loops: CDR1 SNHLY, CDR2 FYNNEI. The CDR3 totals 13 residues. The DNA for the CDR3 is TGTGCCAGCAGTCGGGAAGGAAACTATGGCTACACCTTC. It yields the protein CASSREGNYGYTF.

V and J are TRBV11-3 and TRBJ2-5, with a weak D call TRBD1 (6 bases). V lost 1 base and J 5 bases, leaving 14 bases between the germline ends. Germline values: CDR1 SGHNT, CDR2 YENEEA. The CDR3 length is 15 residues. The CDR3 DNA is TGTGCCAGCAGCTTAGCCCCTACAGGGTCGGAGACCCAGTACTTC. It encodes CASSLAPTGSETQYF.

This clone was recorded once. The genes are TRBV19 and TRBJ2-7; 8 positions agree with TRBD1. V lost 0 bases, J lost 0 bases, and 4 bases stayed unmatched. The germline V gene has CDR1 LNHDA and CDR2 SQIVND (reference sequence). The CDR3 is 16 residues long. CDR3 in amino acids: CASSIETGAHSYEQYF. The CDR3 DNA reads TGTGCCAGTAGTATAGAGACAGGGGCCCACTCCTACGAGCAGTACTTC.

This clone turned up a few times. The chain couples TRBV11-3 to TRBJ2-3; 12 bases agree with TRBD2. The CDR3 sequence is 16 residues long. V shed 5 bases, J shed 0 bases, and the junction held 3 bases outside the gene matches. Germline V CDR1 and CDR2: SGHNT, YENEEA. The CDR3 DNA sequence: TGTGCCAGCAGCACCCTAGCGGGAGGGAGCACAGATACGCAGTATTTT. Its protein product is CASSTLAGGSTDTQYF.

This clone is a singleton in its sample. The chain joins TRBV27 to TRBJ2-5; 9 nucleotides align to TRBD1. V gave up 5 bases and J gave up 4 bases; unmatched junction bases: 11. Germline values: CDR1 MNHEY, CDR2 SMNVEV (reference sequence). This CDR3 spans 16 amino acids. CDR3 nucleotide sequence: TGTGCCAGCAGTCCGGGACAGGGTTTTTCATTAGAGACCCAGTACTTC. Protein: CASSPGQGFSLETQYF.

This chain links TRBV29-1 with TRBJ2-2; D is perhaps TRBD2 (5 bases). Trimming shortened V by 4 bases and J by 3 bases, and 9 bases separated the two germline ends. Germline V lookup: CDR1 SQVTM, CDR2 ANQGSEA. The CDR3 loop spans 13 amino acids. The CDR3 sequence is CSVAGLYTGELFF. In DNA form, the CDR3 reads TGCAGCGTTGCAGGACTTTACACCGGGGAGCTGTTTTTT.

The chain combines TRBV19 with TRBJ2-5; 7 bases agree with TRBD2. CDR1 and CDR2 (germline): LNHDA, SQIVND (reference sequence). This CDR3 region has 12 residues. Unmatched junction bases numbered 1, after V lost 6 bases and J lost 3 bases. The chain's CDR3 is CASRGTKETQYF. In DNA form, the CDR3 reads TGTGCCAGTAGGGGGACTAAAGAGACCCAGTACTTC.

The chain uses TRBV4-1 and TRBJ1-1; 7 positions match TRBD1. This CDR3 is 15 amino acids long. V was clipped by 0 bases and J by 5 bases; unmatched bases: 6. CDR1 is MGHRA, CDR2 YSYEKL, per germline. CDR3 residues: CASSQDKGAGTEAFF. In DNA, the CDR3 is TGCGCCAGCAGCCAAGATAAGGGGGCGGGAACTGAAGCTTTCTTT.

In the case of this clone: At one end, the junction sequence differs from germline, possibly due to a read error. The chain is built from TRBV10-1 and TRBJ1-4, with TRBD1 identical over 8 bases. Per germline, CDR1 WNHNN and CDR2 SYGVQD (reference sequence). The CDR3 consists of 14 residues. DNA for the CDR3: TGCGCCAGCAGTGCCAGACAGGGGAATGAACAACTGTTTTTT. Residues: CASSARQGNEQLFF.

J is TRBJ2-2 and V is TRBV5-1; weak D call: TRBD1 (5 bases). The CDR3 is made up of 15 amino acids. Germline V lookup: CDR1 SGHRS, CDR2 YFSETQ. Trimming pared 1 base from V and 2 bases from J, leaving 9 bases between. The CDR3 sequence is CASSLQGINTGELFF. CDR3 in DNA: TGCGCCAGCAGCTTGCAGGGTATAAACACCGGGGAGCTGTTTTTT.

This clone was detected a few times. The V and J genes are TRBV9 and TRBJ1-2, with D maybe TRBD1 (5 bases). Germline loops: CDR1 SGDLS, CDR2 YYNGEE. Trimming took off 3 bases at V and 5 bases at J, with 14 bases between the two ends. This CDR3 has 14 amino acids. The CDR3 DNA reads as TGTGCCAGCAGCGCCGACAGCAGAATATATGGCTACACCTTC. It is translated as CASSADSRIYGYTF.

This chain uses TRBV7-9 with TRBJ1-4; TRBD1 is a possible D gene (6 bases). This CDR3 has 15 amino acids. V dropped 6 bases and J dropped 2 bases, with 13 bases sitting between them. Germline values: CDR1 SEHNR, CDR2 FQNEAQ (reference sequence). CDR3 DNA sequence: TGTGCCAGCAGTCCCGGGACATATACTAATGAAAAACTGTTTTTT. Protein: CASSPGTYTNEKLFF.

The J gene is TRBJ1-5, the V gene TRBV27; 10 nucleotides line up with TRBD1. This CDR3 has 17 residues. V shed 6 bases, J shed 1 base, and the junction held 9 bases outside the gene matches. In germline, CDR1 is MNHEY, CDR2 SMNVEV (reference sequence). Here the CDR3 reads CASRAGTGVISNQPQHF. As DNA, the CDR3 is TGTGCCAGCAGGGCCGGGACAGGGGTAATAAGCAATCAGCCCCAGCATTTT.